Presented here are 14 T cell receptor beta chains from one specimen sequenced in a study of early T cells in non-severe SARS-CoV-2 infection. TCRdb passed the 5' RACE reads through MiXCR, listing each CDR3 protein once. Of 75,000 to 100,000 distinct CDR3 sequences detected, around 17% appear once; the ten largest clones hold roughly 1.2%. The sequenced material came from whole blood. These receptors were collected from an adult who was a healthcare worker with PCR-confirmed SARS-CoV-2 infection or an uninfected control (not recorded which).

There are a few counts of this clonotype. For the CDR3, the DNA is TGTGCCAGCAGCTTAGTCCGTACCACTGAAGCTTTCTTT. This translates into CASSLVRTTEAFF. V usage is TRBV7-8 and J usage is TRBJ1-1; D not resolved. The germline gives CDR1 SGHVS, CDR2 FQNEAQ. Trimming pared 1 base from V and 4 bases from J, leaving 7 bases between. The CDR3 is 13 amino acids.

This clonotype was observed at least ten times. The chain joins TRBV7-9 to TRBJ2-3; unclear D gene. Trimming pared 5 bases from V and 0 bases from J, leaving 12 bases between. Germline V gene lookup returns CDR1 SEHNR and CDR2 FQNEAQ (reference sequence). This CDR3 contains 15 residues. CDR3 coding DNA: TGTGCCAGCAGCCGTTCCACAGTCAGCACAGATACGCAGTATTTT. As protein: CASSRSTVSTDTQYF.

This clonotype was found a few times. The chain is built from TRBV12-3 or TRBV12-4 and TRBJ1-6; D remains unclear. The CDR3 consists of 16 residues. The ends were cut back, 4 bases at V and 0 bases at J, with 10 bases in the middle. Here the CDR3 reads CASSSSLSSYNSPLHF. In DNA form, the CDR3 reads TGTGCCAGCAGTTCGAGTTTAAGCTCCTATAATTCACCCCTCCACTTT.

The chain uses TRBV5-1 and TRBJ2-5, with TRBD2 identical over 8 bases. Trimming cost V 2 bases and J 4 bases; bases outside gene matches: 10. Germline CDR1 reads SGHRS; CDR2 reads YFSETQ. The CDR3 is 16 amino acids. CDR3 nucleotides: TGCGCCAGCAGCTTAGCGGGGGCGGGCCTCGGAGAGACCCAGTACTTC. As protein: CASSLAGAGLGETQYF. The variable domain in full, with the rest retrieved from reference TRBV5-1 and TRBJ2-5, is KAGVTQTPRYLIKTRGQQVTLSCSPISGHRSVSWYQQTPGQGLQFLFEYFSETQRNKGNFPGRFSGRQFSNSRSEMNVSTLELGDSALYLCASSLAGAGLGETQYFGPGTRLLVL.

The chain couples TRBV20-1 to TRBJ2-3, with 11 bases matching TRBD2. This CDR3 has 17 amino acids. V trimming: 2 bases; J trimming: 2 bases; junction bases outside the gene matches: 9. The germline V gene has CDR1 DFQATT and CDR2 SNEGSKA (reference sequence). The CDR3 DNA reads TGCAGTGCTAGACCCTATCGTAGCGGGGGGGACACAGATACGCAGTATTTT. It specifies CSARPYRSGGDTDTQYF.

The V gene is TRBV29-1, the J gene TRBJ2-5; D possibly corresponds to TRBD2 (5 bases). Germline CDR1 is SQVTM and CDR2 is ANQGSEA. The V and J ends lost 4 bases and 5 bases respectively, with 17 bases between them. This CDR3 contains 14 residues. The CDR3, as DNA: TGCAGCGTTGGGAGGCTAGATGCGGTGGAGACCCAGTACTTC. Encoded protein: CSVGRLDAVETQYF.

This clonotype was seen a few times. The chain uses TRBV7-2 and TRBJ2-7; D uncertain. Germline V lookup: CDR1 SGHTA, CDR2 FQGNSA. The CDR3 runs 13 residues. Trimming left V 2 bases short and J 7 bases short, with 12 bases between. CDR3 region: CASSLLLPGEQYF. In DNA form, the CDR3 reads TGTGCCAGCAGCTTATTGCTACCTGGGGAGCAGTACTTC.

This clonotype has a handful of counts. The J gene is TRBJ2-7, the V gene TRBV12-3 or TRBV12-4, with 7 bases lining up with TRBD2. V shed 8 bases, J shed 2 bases, and the junction held 6 bases outside the gene matches. CDR3 length equals 13 residues. The CDR3 nucleotides read TGTGCCAGCGGGGGAGGGAGAACCTACGAGCAGTACTTC. As protein: CASGGGRTYEQYF.

The gene calls are TRBV21-1 and TRBJ2-5; TRBD1 is the table's D call, not checked against the DNA. TRBV21-1 represents a pseudogene. The CDR3 contains 16 residues. The CDR3 spells CASSVWSPEVGETQYF. CDR3 nucleotide sequence: TGTGCCAGCAGCGTGTGGAGCCCCGAGGTCGGAGAGACCCAGTACTTC.

J is TRBJ2-1 and V is TRBV7-6; the D is unclear. The CDR3 is 13 residues long. V lost 5 bases and J lost 8, with 13 bases in between. The germline V gene has CDR1 SGHVS and CDR2 FNYEAQ. CDR3 DNA sequence: TGTGCCAGCAGCCCCTCCCCATTTTATGAGCAGTTCTTC. It yields the protein CASSPSPFYEQFF.

The chain is built from TRBV27 and TRBJ2-1; 7 bases fit TRBD1. CDR3 length: 16 amino acids. J lost 2 bases, V lost 5 bases, and 9 bases had no gene match. Germline lookup yields CDR1 MNHEY and CDR2 SMNVEV (reference sequence). CDR3 nucleotide sequence: TGTGCCAGCAGTCTTATCCGGGACAGCCCCTACAATGAGCAGTTCTTC. Residues: CASSLIRDSPYNEQFF.

The rearrangement links TRBV6-2 or TRBV6-3 to TRBJ1-2, with TRBD1 matching over 7 bases. The CDR3 totals 15 residues. Germline V CDR1 and CDR2: MNHEY, SVGEGT. Trimming at V came to 5 bases and at J to 0 bases, leaving 6 bases not matched to a gene. CDR3 nucleotide sequence: TGTGCCAGCAGTACAGGGGTGCGAGCTAACTATGGCTACACCTTC. Protein sequence: CASSTGVRANYGYTF.

This clonotype occurred many times. V gene TRBV29-1 combines with J gene TRBJ1-2; D is unresolved. From germline, CDR1 is SQVTM and CDR2 ANQGSEA. Trimming pared 2 bases from V and 3 bases from J, leaving 10 bases between. CDR3 length: 13 residues. CDR3 region: CSVEWSAHYGYTF. CDR3 coding DNA: TGCAGCGTTGAATGGTCGGCCCACTATGGCTACACCTTC.

V is TRBV3-1 and J is TRBJ2-1, with D possibly matching TRBD2 (7 bases). This CDR3 is built from 15 residues. Trimming took off 4 bases at V and 6 bases at J, with 16 bases between the two ends. Germline CDR1 LGHDT, CDR2 YNNKEL (reference sequence). Here the CDR3 DNA reads TGTGCCAGCAGCCGGCTAGCGGACAGATCCAATGAGCAGTTCTTC. Translated, it gives CASSRLADRSNEQFF.